This T cell receptor (beta chain) was retrieved from a study of shared clonotypes between healthy human individuals. Points from the study as a whole: Relative to clonotypes present in all four donors, those not shared had lower generation probabilities.

To note about this clone: Its target is unknown.

The sorted-subset replicate PCRs were given around 0.2 ug DNA, which is 25,000 to 35,000 T cell genomes. TCRdb keeps only in-frame clones here, not all; method: immunoSEQ multiplex PCR. The sample carries some 2,500,000 clones, roughly 93% recorded once. CDR1 and CDR2 (germline): SGHDN, FVKESK. V gave up 4 bases and J gave up 5 bases, with 16 bases separating them. This CDR3 is 15 amino acids long. The origin of this receptor is a man aged 18 to 30 in good health. Some clones in this sample may be carry-over from other donors' samples. This chain joins TRBV14 and TRBJ2-3; no reliable D call. The source material was naive CD4+ T cells from PBMCs. Subset specified: CD45RA+ positively selected. In DNA form, the CDR3 reads TGTGCCAGCAGCCCTCGGACCCCCCGAGGAGATACGCAGTATTTT. This gives the protein CASSPRTPRGDTQYF.